This passage covers 31 T cell receptor beta chains from one sample sequenced in a study of T-cell reconstitution after alpha-beta-depleted transplantation in children. Preparing the TCRbeta library involved the use of unique molecular identifiers. TCRdb re-called the PCR reads with MiXCR, one entry per CDR3 protein. This table has around 680,000 distinct CDR3 sequences, around a sixth appearing once. The input for sequencing was PBMCs from the stem cell graft donor, taken from the stem cell graft. These receptors came from a human donor who donated a stem cell graft to a child with acute myeloid leukemia.

The CDR3 bases are TGTGCCAGCAGCTTCACGGGAAAATCACCCCTCCACTTT. Translating gives CASSFTGKSPLHF. The V and J genes are TRBV5-4 and TRBJ1-6, with D hard to call. Between the trimmed V and J ends, which lost 2 bases and 10 bases, there was a span of 10 bases. CDR3 size: 13 residues. Germline V gives CDR1 SGHNT, CDR2 YYREEE (reference sequence).

This clonotype was observed many times. The chain couples TRBV20-1 to TRBJ2-3; 12 bases map to TRBD2. Germline CDR1 DFQATT, CDR2 SNEGSKA (reference sequence). V lost 6 bases, J lost 4 bases, and 8 bases stayed unmatched. This CDR3 is built from 15 residues. CDR3 nucleotides: TGCAGTGCCCCCGGGACTAGCGGGTCCTCAGATACGCAGTATTTT. Its protein product is CSAPGTSGSSDTQYF.

This clonotype was counted at least ten times. The rearrangement links TRBV29-1 to TRBJ2-3, with no clear D. This CDR3 contains 12 residues. The germline CDR1 and CDR2 sequences are SQVTM and ANQGSEA. Trimming took off 8 bases at V and 1 base at J, with 10 bases between the two ends. The CDR3 loop is CSFLYGTDTQYF. CDR3 coding DNA: TGCAGCTTCCTTTATGGCACAGATACGCAGTATTTT.

This clonotype has a count of ten or more. The J gene is TRBJ2-2, the V gene TRBV7-9; D is uncertain. The CDR3 covers 13 residues. CDR1 and CDR2 (germline): SEHNR, FQNEAQ (reference sequence). V shed 5 bases and J shed 4 bases, with 8 bases lying between them. The CDR3: CASSRELTGELFF. CDR3 DNA: TGTGCCAGCAGCAGAGAGCTCACCGGGGAGCTGTTTTTT.

This clonotype occurred many times. This chain links TRBV29-1 with TRBJ2-7, with a tentative D call TRBD1 (6 bases). Germline CDR1 and CDR2: SQVTM and ANQGSEA. Trimming pared 5 bases from V and 2 bases from J, leaving 10 bases between. The length of the CDR3 is 12 residues. CDR3 sequence: CSVSTGTYEQYF. In DNA, the CDR3 is TGCAGCGTTTCGACAGGAACCTACGAGCAGTACTTC.

This clonotype has only a few counts. The chain couples TRBV10-3 to TRBJ2-7; 7 bases match TRBD1. This CDR3 contains 15 residues. Germline values: CDR1 ENHRY, CDR2 SYGVKD. With V trimmed by 4 bases and J by 4 bases, 10 bases remained unmatched. CDR3 in amino acids: CAISGAPGTDYEQYV. DNA for the CDR3: TGTGCCATCAGTGGGGCCCCGGGGACAGATTACGAGCAGTACGTC.

V gene TRBV18 combines with J gene TRBJ1-1; D ambiguous. V lost 3 bases to trimming and J lost 6 bases, with 11 bases between them. This CDR3 spans 13 amino acids. Germline V gene data show CDR1 as KGHSH and CDR2 as LQKENI. The CDR3 here is CASSPEVYAEAFF. The CDR3 DNA is TGTGCCAGCTCACCGGAAGTATACGCTGAAGCTTTCTTT. The variable domain in full, completed from reference TRBV18 and TRBJ1-1, reads NAGVMQNPRHLVRRRGQEARLRCSPMKGHSHVYWYRQLPEEGLKFMVYLQKENIIDESGMPKERFSAEFPKEGPSILRIQQVVRGDSAAYFCASSPEVYAEAFFGQGTRLTVV.

Many counts were recorded for this clonotype. The rearrangement uses TRBV10-3 and TRBJ1-1; no definite D call. The germline V gene has CDR1 ENHRY and CDR2 SYGVKD. This CDR3 region has 15 residues. Trimming left V 0 bases short and J 1 base short, with 9 bases between. The CDR3 DNA is TGTGCCATCAGTGAGTCAGGGATGGGGAACACTGAAGCTTTCTTT. It codes for CAISESGMGNTEAFF.

This clonotype appeared many times. This sequence joins TRBV29-1 and TRBJ2-1, with 11 positions matching TRBD1. The CDR3 covers 14 residues. Germline values: CDR1 SQVTM, CDR2 ANQGSEA. The trim removed 4 bases at V and 2 bases at J, leaving 1 base unmatched. This chain's CDR3 is CSVGTGGAYNEQFF. CDR3 in DNA: TGCAGCGTTGGGACAGGGGGCGCCTACAATGAGCAGTTCTTC.

This clonotype was observed a handful of times. The V call is TRBV12-3 or TRBV12-4, the J call TRBJ1-5, with 11 bases fitting TRBD1. Unmatched junction bases numbered 5, after V lost 1 base and J lost 3 bases. The CDR3 runs 17 residues. The CDR3 DNA sequence: TGTGCCAGCAGTTTAGGCGGACAGGGGGCCCTCAATCAGCCCCAGCATTTT. This codes for CASSLGGQGALNQPQHF.

The gene calls are TRBV6-4 and TRBJ2-1; possibly TRBD1 or TRBD2 for D (5 bases each). The V gene lost 6 bases and the J gene lost 8 bases, with 23 bases spanning the gap. Per the germline V gene, CDR1 is MRHNA and CDR2 is SNTAGT. The CDR3 contains 16 residues. The DNA for the CDR3 is TGTGCCAGCAGCAAAGATCCTAGGGGAACTAGGGATGAGCAGTTCTTC. Its protein is CASSKDPRGTRDEQFF.

This clonotype was observed a few times. The chain's CDR3 is CASSQLTGTGEQFF. The CDR3 nucleotides are TGCGCCAGCAGCCAGCTGACGGGGACCGGGGAGCAGTTCTTC. The gene calls are TRBV4-3 and TRBJ2-1, with D perhaps being TRBD1 or TRBD2 (5 bases each). V was trimmed by 3 bases and J by 10 bases, leaving 16 bases between them. From germline, CDR1 is LGHNA and CDR2 YSLEER. The CDR3 length is 14 residues.

Only a few counts were recorded for this clonotype. The V and J genes are TRBV12-3 or TRBV12-4 and TRBJ2-3; D tentatively fits TRBD1 or TRBD2 (6 bases each). The CDR3 runs to 20 residues. The V and J ends lost 1 base and 3 bases respectively, with 26 bases between them. The CDR3 loop is CASSLDRAPGPGGRTDTQYF. The CDR3 coding sequence is TGTGCCAGCAGTTTAGATAGGGCTCCGGGACCCGGGGGCAGAACAGATACGCAGTATTTT.

This clonotype was found many times. The chain has TRBV20-1 and TRBJ2-1; D is unresolved. The germline V gene encodes CDR1 DFQATT and CDR2 SNEGSKA (reference sequence). The CDR3 contains 15 residues. Trimming left V 6 bases short and J 0 bases short, with 15 bases between. The CDR3 region is CSATLAPSSYNEQFF. CDR3 in DNA: TGCAGTGCCACCTTAGCCCCGAGCTCCTACAATGAGCAGTTCTTC.

This clonotype was seen repeatedly, ten times or more. V usage is TRBV6-9 and J usage is TRBJ1-1; tentative D call: TRBD1 (6 bases). Germline CDR1 is MNHGY and CDR2 is SVAAGI. There are 16 residues in the CDR3. Deletions cut 0 bases from V and 3 bases from J, with 14 bases between. CDR3 DNA sequence: TGTGCCAGCAGTTATTCCAAAGGGGGGAGGTACACTGAAGCTTTCTTT. Residues: CASSYSKGGRYTEAFF.

The table lists this clonotype with many counts. The chain links TRBV12-3 or TRBV12-4 to TRBJ1-4; possibly TRBD1 for D (5 bases). The CDR3 is 15 amino acids. V gave up 5 bases and J gave up 7 bases, with 17 bases separating them. The CDR3 nucleotides are TGTGCCAGCAGTCGCGCAGACAGTGGAGGTGAAAAACTGTTTTTT. Its protein is CASSRADSGGEKLFF.

This clonotype was counted between two and nine times. CDR3 protein: CASSPDGLSYNSPLHF. DNA for the CDR3: TGTGCCAGCAGCCCGGACGGGCTCTCCTATAATTCACCCCTCCACTTT. J is TRBJ1-6 and V is TRBV6-4; D gene uncertain. This CDR3 comprises 16 residues. Trimming pared 6 bases from V and 0 bases from J, leaving 12 bases between. Germline assignment: CDR1 MRHNA and CDR2 SNTAGT.

This clonotype was counted many times. This CDR3 is CATSRSLPRLDGYTF. CDR3 DNA: TGTGCCACCAGCCGTTCCCTACCGAGGTTGGATGGCTACACCTTC. The rearrangement links TRBV15 to TRBJ1-2; D unclear. The CDR3 consists of 15 residues. V was shortened by 5 bases and J by 6 bases, with 19 bases between the two germline ends. The V gene's germline CDR1 is LNHNV and CDR2 YYDKDF (reference sequence).

Ten or more counts support this clonotype. The J gene is TRBJ2-1, the V gene TRBV5-1, with 8 bases fitting TRBD2. With V trimmed by 4 bases and J by 5 bases, 11 bases remained unmatched. The CDR3 spans 16 residues. Germline loops: CDR1 SGHRS, CDR2 YFSETQ. The CDR3 nucleotides are TGCGCCAGCAGCCTCGGATATAGCGGGGATCACAATGAGCAGTTCTTC. Translated, it gives CASSLGYSGDHNEQFF.

This clonotype showed up just a few times. The chain is built from TRBV7-2 and TRBJ2-2; D might be TRBD1 or TRBD2, each matching 6 bases. CDR3 length equals 16 residues. The ends were cut back, 0 bases at V and 1 base at J, with 9 bases in the middle. From germline, CDR1 is SGHTA and CDR2 FQGNSA. CDR3 coding DNA: TGTGCCAGCAGCTTAGCCGGGGGCGAGAACACCGGGGAGCTGTTTTTT. Encoded protein: CASSLAGGENTGELFF.

This clonotype was seen repeatedly, ten times or more. The CDR3 region has the DNA TGCAGTGCTAGAGATTTAACCAATGAGCAGTTCTTC. The encoded protein is CSARDLTNEQFF. The V and J genes are TRBV20-1 and TRBJ2-1; D gene unclear. Trimming took off 0 bases at V and 6 bases at J, with 6 bases between the two ends. The V gene's germline CDR1 is DFQATT and CDR2 SNEGSKA (reference sequence). The CDR3 loop spans 12 amino acids.

The V call is TRBV12-3 or TRBV12-4, the J call TRBJ2-1; 7 nucleotides agree with TRBD2. J gave up 10 bases and V 4 bases, and 7 bases lay outside the gene matches. The CDR3 covers 13 residues. CDR3 sequence (DNA): TGTGCCAGCAGTTCTTTCCAGGGAGGGGAGCAGTTCTTC. It codes for CASSSFQGGEQFF.

The chain uses TRBV5-1 and TRBJ1-6, with 7 bases matching TRBD1. The germline CDR1 and CDR2 sequences are SGHRS and YFSETQ. Trimming cost V 3 bases and J 5 bases; bases outside gene matches: 11. There are 17 residues in the CDR3. In DNA, the CDR3 is TGCGCCAGCAGCTCCATAGGCAGGGGGATGGATAATTCACCCCTCCACTTT. It yields the protein CASSSIGRGMDNSPLHF.

This clonotype appeared many times. V usage is TRBV20-1 and J usage is TRBJ2-3, with 12 nucleotides matching TRBD2. Germline CDR1 is DFQATT and CDR2 is SNEGSKA (reference sequence). V dropped 6 bases and J dropped 5; count of bases not matched to a gene: 9. This CDR3 has 15 amino acids. Here the CDR3 DNA reads TGCAGTGCCCCCCACCCACTAGCGGGGGGAGATACGCAGTATTTT. This encodes CSAPHPLAGGDTQYF.

This clonotype appeared many times. V gene TRBV20-1 combines with J gene TRBJ2-3; 11 nucleotides line up with TRBD2. The V gene end was trimmed by 6 bases and the J gene end by 0 bases; junction bases not matched to a gene: 5. The CDR3 length is 15 residues. Germline-derived CDR1 and CDR2 are DFQATT and SNEGSKA (reference sequence). This CDR3 reads CSARTSGLSTDTQYF. CDR3 DNA: TGCAGTGCAAGGACTAGCGGGTTGAGCACAGATACGCAGTATTTT.

As regards this clonotype: Given a much more abundant clone one base away, this may be a read error. The V and J genes are TRBV29-1 and TRBJ2-7; D not resolved. Germline CDR1 is SQVTM and CDR2 is ANQGSEA. With 5 bases removed from V and 4 bases from J, the gap between germline ends came to 18 bases. The CDR3 spans 14 residues. The CDR3 loop is CSVTSSVSPYEQYF. In DNA, the CDR3 is TGCAGCGTTACATCGTCCGTATCCCCTTACGAGCAGTACTTC.

This clonotype was observed a handful of times. The rearrangement uses TRBV7-9 and TRBJ2-7; 7 positions match TRBD1. This CDR3 spans 12 amino acids. Per the germline V gene, CDR1 is SEHNR and CDR2 is FQNEAQ (reference sequence). CDR3 sequence reads: CVTEGGTYEQYF. The CDR3 nucleotides read TGTGTCACCGAAGGGGGCACCTACGAGCAGTACTTC.

This clonotype occurred a few times. V and J are TRBV7-2 and TRBJ2-3, with TRBD2 matching over 11 bases. V gave up 4 bases and J gave up 6 bases; unmatched junction bases: 12. The CDR3 sequence is 17 residues long. The V gene's germline CDR1 is SGHTA and CDR2 FQGNSA. The CDR3 spells CASSSGVGLAAGDTQYF. DNA of the CDR3: TGTGCCAGCAGCTCAGGAGTGGGACTAGCGGCTGGGGATACGCAGTATTTT.

This clonotype came up many times. The chain combines TRBV10-3 with TRBJ1-2; D remains unclear. V lost 0 bases and J 7 bases, leaving 12 bases between the germline ends. This CDR3 comprises 14 residues. Germline lookup yields CDR1 ENHRY and CDR2 SYGVKD. CDR3 DNA: TGTGCCATCAGTGAGTCTCCCTTATTTGCTGGCTACACCTTC. Protein: CAISESPLFAGYTF.

This clonotype has ten or more counts. The chain combines TRBV20-1 with TRBJ2-6; 7 nucleotides agree with TRBD1. Trimming cost V 5 bases and J 1 base; bases outside gene matches: 8. Looked up from germline, CDR1 is DFQATT and CDR2 is SNEGSKA (reference sequence). The CDR3 is 16 amino acids. CDR3 in amino acids: CSADGTALSGANVLTF. In DNA form, the CDR3 reads TGCAGTGCTGATGGGACAGCCCTATCTGGGGCCAACGTCCTGACTTTC.

This chain connects TRBV20-1 to TRBJ2-7, with D tentatively TRBD1 or TRBD2 (5 bases each). V lost 3 bases to trimming and J lost 4 bases, with 25 bases between them. Germline loops: CDR1 DFQATT, CDR2 SNEGSKA (reference sequence). The CDR3 spans 17 residues. The CDR3 here is CSASQLGSGTELYEQYV. In DNA form, the CDR3 reads TGCAGTGCTAGTCAGTTGGGCTCCGGGACCGAACTTTACGAGCAGTACGTC.